The next 23 T cell receptor beta chains were all read from a single sample in a study of T cell changes during pregnancy in multiple sclerosis. Assay: immunoSEQ multiplex PCR; the TCRdb copy retains only in-frame clones and omits some. The table has approximately 30,000 clones, 80% to 90% seen once. The material sequenced was CD8+ T cells from peripheral blood mononuclear cells, taken in the third trimester of pregnancy. Every receptor here comes from a female donor with multiple sclerosis, enrolled in a pregnancy study.

CDR3 nucleotides: TGTGCCAGTAGTATTTGGACAGGGAGTGGCAATCAGCCCCAGCATTTT. Residues: CASSIWTGSGNQPQHF. This rearrangement joins TRBV19 to TRBJ1-5; TRBD1 matches at 8 bases. CDR3 length: 16 amino acids. The germline CDR1 and CDR2 sequences are LNHDA and SQIVND (reference sequence). The V gene end was trimmed by 3 bases and the J gene end by 2 bases; junction bases not matched to a gene: 6.

The J gene is TRBJ2-7, the V gene TRBV29-1; 9 bases map to TRBD1. The CDR3 is 16 residues long. V shed 4 bases and J 5 bases; nucleotides not matched to a gene: 15. Germline-derived CDR1 and CDR2 are SQVTM and ANQGSEA. The DNA of the CDR3 is TGCAGCGTTGTATCTAGGGGCCGGGACAGGGCCCACGAGCAGTACTTC. Encoded protein: CSVVSRGRDRAHEQYF.

This chain joins TRBV19 and TRBJ1-1; possible D gene TRBD1, 5 bases. The CDR3 length is 10 residues. V dropped 8 bases and J dropped 5 bases, with 6 bases sitting between them. The germline gives CDR1 LNHDA, CDR2 SQIVND (reference sequence). CDR3 protein: CASRGTEAFF. The CDR3 DNA follows: TGTGCCAGTCGGGGGACTGAAGCTTTCTTT.

This clone appeared once. J is TRBJ1-5 and V is TRBV7-5; the table's D gene call, TRBD1, was not cross checked with the DNA. TRBV7-5 is termed a pseudogene. This CDR3 spans 15 amino acids. The CDR3 DNA reads TGTGTCAGAAGCTTAGCCAGGGCTAGCAATCAGCCCCAGCATTTT. This encodes CVRSLARASNQPQHF.

The J gene is TRBJ2-1, the V gene TRBV5-1; no firm D call. With 3 bases removed from V and 2 bases from J, the gap between germline ends came to 6 bases. The CDR3 is 13 amino acids. The germline V gene encodes CDR1 SGHRS and CDR2 YFSETQ. The CDR3 nucleotides are TGCGCCAGCAGCTACGAGGCCTACAATGAGCAGTTCTTC. This sequence encodes CASSYEAYNEQFF. The variable domain in full, with the rest retrieved from reference TRBV5-1 and TRBJ2-1, is KAGVTQTPRYLIKTRGQQVTLSCSPISGHRSVSWYQQTPGQGLQFLFEYFSETQRNKGNFPGRFSGRQFSNSRSEMNVSTLELGDSALYLCASSYEAYNEQFFGPGTRLTVL.

The V and J genes are TRBV15 and TRBJ2-5; TRBD2 matches 9 bases. The CDR3 sequence is 16 residues long. After removal of 1 base from V and 1 base from J, the junction contained 4 bases not matched to a gene. Germline CDR1 reads LNHNV; CDR2 reads YYDKDF (reference sequence). The CDR3 bases are TGTGCCACCAGCAGAGTACGAGCGGGGGGCCAAGAGACCCAGTACTTC. This sequence encodes CATSRVRAGGQETQYF.

CDR3 protein: CASSSPDRAYEQYF. In DNA form, the CDR3 reads TGTGCCAGCAGCTCCCCGGACAGAGCATACGAGCAGTACTTC. V and J are TRBV7-9 and TRBJ2-7; possibly TRBD1 for D (6 bases). Germline V gives CDR1 SEHNR, CDR2 FQNEAQ (reference sequence). CDR3 length: 14 residues. Trimming took off 4 bases at V and 4 bases at J, with 14 bases between the two ends.

This clone was found once. The rearrangement links TRBV5-8 to TRBJ2-3, with TRBD2 identical over 7 bases. Trimming cost V 3 bases and J 1 base; bases outside gene matches: 2. This CDR3 is built from 14 residues. The germline V gene has CDR1 SGHTS and CDR2 YDEGEE. This CDR3 is CASSWGGGTDTQYF. The DNA for the CDR3 is TGTGCCAGCAGCTGGGGGGGAGGCACAGATACGCAGTATTTT. Combining the CDR3 with reference TRBV5-8 and TRBJ2-3 gives the whole variable domain EAGVTQSPTHLIKTRGQQATLRCSPISGHTSVYWYQQALGLGLQFLLWYDEGEERNRGNFPPRFSGRQFPNYSSELNVNALELEDSALYLCASSWGGGTDTQYFGPGTRLTVL.

The chain employs TRBV6-6 and TRBJ1-2; D may be TRBD1 (6 bases). The germline CDR1 and CDR2 sequences are MNHNY and SVGAGI (reference sequence). This CDR3 spans 15 amino acids. Trimming removed 0 bases from V and 4 bases from J, with 12 bases in between. The DNA for the CDR3 is TGTGCCAGCAGTTACTCCACAGGGCGCCCCTATGGCTACACCTTC. The encoded protein is CASSYSTGRPYGYTF.

This clone came up once. The J gene is TRBJ2-2, the V gene TRBV6-4; D possibly corresponds to TRBD2 (6 bases). V shed 6 bases and J shed 1 base, with 9 bases lying between them. The CDR3 has 14 amino acids. In germline, CDR1 is MRHNA, CDR2 SNTAGT. CDR3 DNA: TGTGCCAGCAGCTTAGCGGAGAACACCGGGGAGCTGTTTTTT. Protein product: CASSLAENTGELFF.

The V call is TRBV10-2, the J call TRBJ1-6; D perhaps matches TRBD1 (6 bases). V was pared by 0 bases and J by 8 bases, with 8 bases between. The CDR3 consists of 14 residues. Germline CDR1 reads WSHSY; CDR2 reads SAAADI. The CDR3 loop reads CASSESRGYSPLHF. The CDR3 DNA sequence: TGCGCCAGCAGTGAGTCCAGGGGTTATTCACCCCTCCACTTT.

In regard to this clone: The sample contains more than one DNA sequence encoding this CDR3. The rearrangement links TRBV5-1 to TRBJ2-1; D perhaps matches TRBD1 (5 bases). CDR3 length: 13 amino acids. Between the trimmed V and J ends, which lost 2 bases and 4 bases, there was a span of 7 bases. Germline loops: CDR1 SGHRS, CDR2 YFSETQ. CDR3 in amino acids: CASSLKGYNEQFF. CDR3 bases: TGCGCCAGCAGCTTAAAGGGGTACAATGAGCAGTTCTTC.

The V gene is TRBV29-1, the J gene TRBJ1-2, with D tentatively TRBD1 (6 bases). There are 13 residues in the CDR3. Germline V lookup: CDR1 SQVTM, CDR2 ANQGSEA. Trimming pared 5 bases from V and 8 bases from J, leaving 18 bases between. CDR3 in DNA: TGCAGCGTTAACAGGGATTATGGCTACGGCTACACCTTC. Protein sequence: CSVNRDYGYGYTF.

The rearrangement links TRBV7-9 to TRBJ2-1; 11 nucleotides match TRBD2. Germline CDR1 SEHNR, CDR2 FQNEAQ (reference sequence). The CDR3 length is 16 residues. V gave up 2 bases and J gave up 5 bases; unmatched junction bases: 5. In DNA, the CDR3 is TGTGCCAGCAGCTTAAGGACTAGCGGGCCTAACAATGAGCAGTTCTTC. Its protein product is CASSLRTSGPNNEQFF. The variable domain in full, completed from reference TRBV7-9 and TRBJ2-1, reads DTGVSQNPRHKITKRGQNVTFRCDPISEHNRLYWYRQTLGQGPEFLTYFQNEAQLEKSRLLSDRFSAERPKGSFSTLEIQRTEQGDSAMYLCASSLRTSGPNNEQFFGPGTRLTVL.

The chain joins TRBV27 to TRBJ2-1; the D gene is possibly TRBD2 (6 bases). Germline V lookup: CDR1 MNHEY, CDR2 SMNVEV (reference sequence). Deletions cut 2 bases from V and 7 bases from J, with 6 bases between. The CDR3 is made up of 12 amino acids. CDR3 sequence (DNA): TGTGCCAGCAGTTTAGCGGGGAATGAGCAGTTCTTC. Translation: CASSLAGNEQFF.

The rearrangement links TRBV5-6 to TRBJ2-2, with 7 nucleotides matching TRBD1. J gave up 5 bases and V 4 bases, and 11 bases lay outside the gene matches. This CDR3 has 16 residues. CDR1 is SGHDT, CDR2 YYEEEE, per germline. The CDR3 DNA follows: TGTGCCAGCAGCCCGATAAGACAGGGAAGGACCGGGGAGCTGTTTTTT. As protein: CASSPIRQGRTGELFF. The full variable domain, with the rest looked up from reference TRBV5-6 and TRBJ2-2, is DAGVTQSPTHLIKTRGQQVTLRCSPKSGHDTVSWYQQALGQGPQFIFQYYEEEERQRGNFPDRFSGHQFPNYSSELNVNALLLGDSALYLCASSPIRQGRTGELFFGEGSRLTVL.

J is TRBJ1-1 and V is TRBV28, with D uncertain. The CDR3 loop spans 14 amino acids. V gave up 5 bases and J gave up 4 bases, with 14 bases separating them. Germline CDR1 is MDHEN and CDR2 is SYDVKM. The CDR3 loop reads CASSPPGVVTEAFF. The CDR3 bases are TGTGCCAGCAGTCCCCCCGGGGTTGTCACTGAAGCTTTCTTT.

J is TRBJ2-3 and V is TRBV5-5, with D unresolved. Germline V CDR1 and CDR2: SGHKS, YYEKEE (reference sequence). V was pared by 3 bases and J by 0 bases, with 11 bases between. This CDR3 region has 15 residues. Here the CDR3 reads CASSSAARSTDTQYF. The CDR3 bases are TGTGCCAGCAGCTCGGCGGCTAGAAGCACAGATACGCAGTATTTT. Full variable domain (missing parts from reference TRBV5-5 and TRBJ2-3): DAGVTQSPTHLIKTRGQQVTLRCSPISGHKSVSWYQQVLGQGPQFIFQYYEKEERGRGNFPDRFSARQFPNYSSELNVNALLLGDSALYLCASSSAARSTDTQYFGPGTRLTVL.

The chain is built from TRBV15 and TRBJ1-1; 7 nucleotides line up with TRBD1. Per germline, CDR1 LNHNV and CDR2 YYDKDF (reference sequence). This CDR3 has 14 amino acids. The trim removed 6 bases at V and 0 bases at J, leaving 4 bases unmatched. In DNA, the CDR3 is TGTGCCACCAGAGGGACAGCTATGAACACTGAAGCTTTCTTT. It translates to CATRGTAMNTEAFF.

The V and J genes are TRBV5-6 and TRBJ2-2; maybe TRBD2 (5 bases). The germline CDR1 and CDR2 sequences are SGHDT and YYEEEE. The CDR3 covers 14 residues. With 3 bases removed from V and 4 bases from J, the gap between germline ends came to 10 bases. CDR3 protein: CASSSGLSTGELFF. In nucleotides, the CDR3 is TGTGCCAGCAGCTCAGGACTCAGCACCGGGGAGCTGTTTTTT.

The chain carries TRBV10-1 and TRBJ2-2; TRBD2 is a possible D gene (6 bases). Trimming shortened V by 8 bases and J by 5 bases, and 15 bases separated the two germline ends. This CDR3 comprises 14 residues. CDR1 is WNHNN, CDR2 SYGVQD, per germline (reference sequence). CDR3 bases: TGCGCCAGCTCCCCGGGACTGCTGACCGGGGAGCTGTTTTTT. Residues: CASSPGLLTGELFF.

This clone has a handful of counts. The chain carries TRBV19 and TRBJ1-1; TRBD1 agrees at 8 bases. The V gene's germline CDR1 is LNHDA and CDR2 SQIVND (reference sequence). There are 13 residues in the CDR3. Unmatched junction bases numbered 2, after V lost 3 bases and J lost 5 bases. The CDR3 reads CASSIRGRTEAFF. In DNA form, the CDR3 reads TGTGCCAGTAGTATCAGGGGGCGAACTGAAGCTTTCTTT.

V gene TRBV9 combines with J gene TRBJ2-7, with 13 bases that match TRBD2. This CDR3 is built from 16 residues. V lost 4 bases, J lost 5 bases, and 9 bases stayed unmatched. Germline V gene lookup returns CDR1 SGDLS and CDR2 YYNGEE. The CDR3 DNA sequence: TGTGCCAGCAGCCCCGGACTAGCGGGAGCAAGGAACGAGCAGTACTTC. It translates to CASSPGLAGARNEQYF.